The sequence of this TCR beta chain was determined in a study of response to subunit inactivated influenza vaccine. MiXCR, applied by TCRdb to the RT-PCR reads, yields one record per CDR3 protein. The table lists hundreds of thousands of distinct CDR3 sequences, roughly 22% of them singletons. About this clonotype itself: Its target is not known.

Study-wide results and caveats: Every seasonal influenza vaccination brings in few new T cells, the authors suggested.

The CDR3 spans 15 residues. Trimming removed 3 bases from V and 7 bases from J; junction bases left unmatched: 9. The V gene's germline CDR1 is MDHEN and CDR2 SYDVKM. Specimen: PBMCs from blood, collected less than 22 months after vaccination. The sequence was collected from a man aged 50 to 69 who received an inactivated influenza vaccine. The V call is TRBV28, the J call TRBJ2-1; 7 nucleotides align to TRBD2. CDR3 coding DNA: TGTGCCAGCAGTTTTTGGGCGGGAGACCGTAATGAGCAGTTCTTC. Protein product: CASSFWAGDRNEQFF.